This is a list of T cell receptor beta chains from one sample in a study of blood T cells in healthy people across ages. TCRdb recomputed calls from the 5' RACE reads with MiXCR, one row per CDR3 protein. The sample has hundreds of thousands of distinct CDR3 sequences, 29% seen once; the top ten hold approximately 15%. The sample consisted of blood. Receptor source: a woman older than 75 in good health. Both conserved end residues are part of each CDR3. The order of the fields is V gene, J gene, D gene, clone size, CDR3 protein, CDR3 DNA. A D gene is named only where the DNA matches it firmly. The size of a clone is reported for some rows only, either as once, few or many, or as a class for expanded clones.

V: TRBV2; J: TRBJ2-1; D: .; size: many; CDR3: CASSALIPRKFF; DNA: TGTGCCAGCAGTGCTCTAATCCCCCGCAAGTTCTTC
V: TRBV19; J: TRBJ2-6; D: .; size: .; CDR3: CASSMPPEANVLTF; DNA: TGTGCCAGTAGTATGCCGCCGGAGGCCAACGTCCTGACTTTC
V: TRBV10-3; J: TRBJ2-4; D: TRBD2; size: many; CDR3: CAISEPGAGGAKNIQYF; DNA: TGTGCCATCAGTGAGCCGGGAGCGGGGGGAGCCAAAAACATTCAGTACTTC
V: TRBV7-2; J: TRBJ2-2; D: .; size: many; CDR3: CASSLKTTYTGELFF; DNA: TGTGCCAGCAGCTTAAAGACTACTTACACCGGGGAGCTGTTTTTT
V: TRBV7-2; J: TRBJ1-2; D: .; size: many; CDR3: CASSLEGPFGYTF; DNA: TGTGCCAGCAGCTTAGAGGGGCCTTTTGGCTACACCTTC
V: TRBV5-1; J: TRBJ2-1; D: TRBD2; size: .; CDR3: CASSDNPVGSGGAGNEQFF; DNA: TGCGCCAGCAGCGACAATCCCGTTGGTAGCGGGGGGGCCGGCAATGAGCAGTTCTTC
V: TRBV7-2; J: TRBJ1-1; D: .; size: few; CDR3: CASSQDAALRFAFF; DNA: TGTGCCAGCAGCCAGGACGCGGCCCTTCGATTTGCTTTCTTT
V: TRBV20-1; J: TRBJ2-7; D: .; size: once; CDR3: CSARGRDEQYF; DNA: TGCAGTGCACGGGGGCGAGACGAGCAGTACTTC
V: TRBV12-3/TRBV12-4; J: TRBJ2-3; D: TRBD2; size: .; CDR3: CATAGEPDTQYF; DNA: TGTGCCACCGCGGGAGAACCAGATACGCAGTATTTT
V: TRBV18; J: TRBJ2-7; D: TRBD1; size: .; CDR3: CVSSSRQGAANEQYF; DNA: TGTGTCAGCTCATCTAGACAGGGGGCCGCCAATGAGCAGTACTTC
V: TRBV4-3; J: TRBJ1-1; D: .; size: .; CDR3: CASSQRTSGLMNTEAFF; DNA: TGCGCCAGCAGCCAAAGGACATCCGGCCTCATGAACACTGAAGCTTTCTTT
V: TRBV10-3; J: TRBJ1-6; D: .; size: .; CDR3: CAISETGSNSPLHF; DNA: TGTGCCATCAGTGAGACAGGGTCGAATTCACCCCTCCACTTT
V: TRBV18; J: TRBJ2-7; D: TRBD1; size: few; CDR3: CASSRDRGCYEQYF; DNA: TGTGCCAGCTCACGGGACAGGGGGTGCTACGAGCAGTACTTC
V: TRBV4-3; J: TRBJ2-6; D: .; size: once; CDR3: CASSQDESHSGANVLTF; DNA: TGCGCCAGCAGCCAAGATGAGTCGCACTCTGGGGCCAACGTCCTGACTTTC
V: TRBV24-1; J: TRBJ1-2; D: .; size: few; CDR3: CATSDNVQGKSYTF; DNA: TGTGCCACCAGTGATAATGTCCAGGGAAAAAGCTACACCTTC
V: TRBV7-2; J: TRBJ2-1; D: .; size: many; CDR3: CASSPSDRASRGGLNEQFF; DNA: TGTGCCAGCAGCCCCAGTGACAGGGCGAGTCGGGGGGGCCTAAATGAGCAGTTCTTC
V: TRBV20-1; J: TRBJ2-1; D: TRBD2; size: .; CDR3: CSALRLAGDTKDEQFF; DNA: TGCAGTGCTCTTAGACTAGCGGGGGATACAAAGGATGAGCAGTTCTTC
V: TRBV12-3/TRBV12-4; J: TRBJ2-7; D: TRBD1; size: .; CDR3: CASSPGTGSYNEQYF; DNA: TGTGCCAGCAGCCCAGGGACAGGGTCGTACAATGAGCAGTACTTC
V: TRBV6-5; J: TRBJ2-5; D: TRBD2; size: many; CDR3: CASSYRSGGAPETQYF; DNA: TGTGCCAGCAGTTACAGAAGCGGGGGGGCCCCAGAGACCCAGTACTTC
V: TRBV6-5; J: TRBJ2-7; D: TRBD1; size: many; CDR3: CASSERTGSSYEQYF; DNA: TGTGCCAGCAGTGAACGGACAGGAAGCTCCTACGAGCAGTACTTC
V: TRBV28; J: TRBJ1-1; D: .; size: .; CDR3: CALPYGSPHTEAFF; DNA: TGTGCCCTTCCTTACGGGTCCCCTCACACTGAAGCTTTCTTT
V: TRBV9; J: TRBJ2-1; D: .; size: few; CDR3: CASSVNWIAYNEQFF; DNA: TGTGCCAGCAGCGTTAACTGGATAGCTTACAATGAGCAGTTCTTC
V: TRBV5-1; J: TRBJ2-2; D: .; size: .; CDR3: CASSLGPPNTGELFF; DNA: TGCGCCAGCAGCTTGGGACCGCCGAACACCGGGGAGCTGTTTTTT
V: TRBV29-1; J: TRBJ2-5; D: TRBD1; size: many; CDR3: CSVVRTGTLQETQYF; DNA: TGCAGCGTTGTCCGGACAGGGACCCTACAAGAGACCCAGTACTTC
V: TRBV12-3/TRBV12-4; J: TRBJ2-7; D: TRBD1; size: .; CDR3: CASSLSGGFPYEQYF; DNA: TGTGCCAGCAGTTTATCAGGGGGCTTTCCCTACGAGCAGTACTTC
V: TRBV5-1; J: TRBJ2-3; D: TRBD2; size: few; CDR3: CASTRGGSTRGDTQYF; DNA: TGCGCCAGCACCCGGGGGGGGTCCACCAGAGGGGATACGCAGTATTTT
V: TRBV30; J: TRBJ2-1; D: .; size: once; CDR3: CAWSVKLWDEQFF; DNA: TGTGCCTGGAGTGTAAAACTGTGGGATGAGCAGTTCTTC